The 2 T cell receptor beta chains reported below all come from one sample, sequenced in a study of shared clonotypes between healthy human individuals. The table came from immunoSEQ multiplex PCR; TCRdb's copy has only in-frame clones and leaves some out. Among about a million clones, 60% to 85% were seen once, and the ten largest hold 0.89%. The source material was memory CD4+ T cells from PBMCs. As for subset: CD45RA-negative fraction. The source is a man aged 18 to 35 in good health. Some clones in this sample may be carry-over from other donors' samples.

J is TRBJ1-5 and V is TRBV7-2; 10 bases map to TRBD1. The J segment lost 6 bases and the V segment lost 0 bases, leaving 5 bases of the junction unmatched. Per germline, CDR1 SGHTA and CDR2 FQGNSA. CDR3 size: 16 residues. CDR3 in amino acids: CASSLARTGGGQPQHF. CDR3 nucleotides: TGTGCCAGCAGCTTAGCCCGGACAGGGGGAGGTCAGCCCCAGCATTTT.

V is TRBV14 and J is TRBJ1-2; D is uncertain. V was shortened by 1 base and J by 3 bases, with 6 bases between the two germline ends. Germline-derived CDR1 and CDR2 are SGHDN and FVKESK. There are 13 residues in the CDR3. CDR3: CASSQGQYYGYTF. DNA of the CDR3: TGTGCCAGCAGCCAAGGGCAGTACTATGGCTACACCTTC.